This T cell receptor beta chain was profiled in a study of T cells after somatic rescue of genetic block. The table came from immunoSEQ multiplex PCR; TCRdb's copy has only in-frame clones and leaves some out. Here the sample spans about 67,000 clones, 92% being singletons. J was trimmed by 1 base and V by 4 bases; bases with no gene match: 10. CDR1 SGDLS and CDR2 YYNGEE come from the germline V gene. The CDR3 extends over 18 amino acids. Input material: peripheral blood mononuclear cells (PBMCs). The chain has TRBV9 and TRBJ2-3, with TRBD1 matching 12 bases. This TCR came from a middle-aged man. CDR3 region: CASSHRDRGREGTDTQYF. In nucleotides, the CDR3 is TGTGCCAGCAGCCACCGGGACAGGGGGCGCGAAGGCACAGATACGCAGTATTTT.